This T cell receptor (beta chain) was sequenced for a study of cytomegalovirus exposure and HLA in healthy donors. On this clone: Its antigen is not identified.

Whole-study results and caveats: In a later analysis, several top co-occurrence clusters appeared linked to parvovirus B19, influenza, CMV and Epstein-Barr virus. Later analysis suggested most CMV-associated TCR beta chains were HLA-restricted.

Each of the donors was a healthy bone marrow donor. The PCR used 60 Vbeta and 13 Jbeta primers. Assay used: immunoSEQ multiplex PCR; TCRdb lists only in-frame clones, some missing. The table lists roughly 170,000 clones, around 80% of them singletons, with around 2.4% in the top ten. This receptor was identified in a female donor in good health and CMV-seronegative. Specimen: PBMCs.

CDR3 sequence: CASSGQRGALEQYF. As DNA, the CDR3 is TGCGCCAGCAGTGGGCAACGGGGGGCCCTCGAGCAGTACTTC. The V gene is TRBV10-2, the J gene TRBJ2-7; perhaps TRBD2 as D (7 bases). V was shortened by 4 bases and J by 6 bases, with 16 bases between the two germline ends. CDR3 size: 14 residues. The germline V gene encodes CDR1 WSHSY and CDR2 SAAADI.